This T cell receptor beta chain was profiled in a study of blood T cells in healthy people across ages. Study results and caveats: Diversity figures based on one million T cells were deemed too low.

The second PCR ran about 7 to 12 cycles with a sample-barcoded 5' primer and J-beta primers. Samples each returned at least 2.5 million CDR3-containing paired-end reads. Via MiXCR, TCRdb re-called the 5' RACE reads, giving one row per CDR3 protein. In the table there are hundreds of thousands of distinct CDR3 sequences, about 28% of which are singletons. This clonotype was counted many times. No antigen is known for it. Each donor had around 9.2 milliliters of peripheral blood drawn. The extraction recovered at least 6 micrograms of total RNA per sample. Sequencing was done on a sample of blood. The sequence was collected from an elderly woman in good health.

The CDR3 DNA is TGTGCCAGCAGTCGAGACAGATCCTACGAGCAGTACTTC. It translates to CASSRDRSYEQYF. The V call is TRBV12-3 or TRBV12-4, the J call TRBJ2-7; perhaps TRBD1 as D (5 bases). Deletions cut 5 bases from V and 1 base from J, with 9 bases between. This CDR3 contains 13 residues.